These 20 T cell receptor beta chains came from one sample sequenced in a study. TCRdb used MiXCR to reprocess the 5' RACE reads, holding one entry per CDR3 protein. In the table there are 25,000 to 40,000 distinct CDR3 sequences, about 28% of which are singletons. The sample taken for sequencing was naive CD4+ T cells sorted from a lymph node. Described subset: naive CD4+ T cells, CD4+CD45RA+CD25-. Receptors were obtained from a female donor with breast cancer.

In this sample, this clonotype turned up a few times. V is TRBV7-8 and J is TRBJ1-4, with 7 bases fitting TRBD1. This CDR3 has 15 amino acids. Germline V lookup: CDR1 SGHVS, CDR2 FQNEAQ. After removal of 4 bases from V and 8 bases from J, the junction contained 10 bases not matched to a gene. This CDR3 reads CASSSNRDSKEKLFF. The CDR3 nucleotides read TGTGCCAGCAGCTCTAACCGGGACAGCAAAGAAAAACTGTTTTTT.

Ten or more counts support this clonotype. The V gene is TRBV12-3 or TRBV12-4, the J gene TRBJ1-1; D unresolved. There are 14 residues in the CDR3. Trimming removed 2 bases at V and 3 bases at J, with 10 bases between. CDR3 DNA sequence: TGTGCCAGCAGTTTAACCGGGTTTGACACTGAAGCTTTCTTT. Amino acids: CASSLTGFDTEAFF.

This clonotype was picked up a small number of times. This rearrangement joins TRBV29-1 to TRBJ2-1, with TRBD2 matching 10 bases. Trimming at V came to 4 bases and at J to 4 bases, leaving 4 bases not matched to a gene. CDR3 size: 14 residues. From germline, CDR1 is SQVTM and CDR2 ANQGSEA. CDR3 in DNA: TGCAGCGTTGCCAGCGGGAGGGTTTACAATGAGCAGTTCTTC. Translated: CSVASGRVYNEQFF.

This clonotype is medium-sized within its sample. CDR3 DNA sequence: TGTGCCAGCAGCTCGCAAACCTACGAGCAGTACTTC. Its protein is CASSSQTYEQYF. V usage is TRBV7-2 and J usage is TRBJ2-7; no firm D call. V gave up 4 bases and J gave up 2 bases, with 6 bases separating them. This CDR3 is built from 12 residues. CDR1 is SGHTA and CDR2 is FQGNSA in the germline V gene.

The chain joins TRBV7-8 to TRBJ2-3; 7 nucleotides agree with TRBD2. With V trimmed by 3 bases and J by 2 bases, 5 bases remained unmatched. This CDR3 comprises 15 residues. CDR1 is SGHVS and CDR2 is FQNEAQ in the germline V gene. The CDR3 sequence is CASSFGLADTDTQYF. CDR3 in DNA: TGTGCCAGCAGCTTCGGGCTAGCGGACACAGATACGCAGTATTTT.

This clonotype was seen a handful of times. The chain couples TRBV4-3 to TRBJ2-5, with TRBD1 matching 7 bases. The CDR3 runs to 15 residues. Germline V gives CDR1 LGHNA, CDR2 YSLEER. The J segment lost 4 bases and the V segment lost 0 bases, leaving 5 bases of the junction unmatched. CDR3 amino acids: CASSQDVTGIETQYF. As DNA, the CDR3 is TGCGCCAGCAGCCAAGACGTGACAGGGATAGAGACCCAGTACTTC.

This clonotype was picked up a small number of times. The V call is TRBV7-9, the J call TRBJ1-1, with TRBD1 as a possible D gene (5 bases). CDR1 is SEHNR and CDR2 is FQNEAQ in the germline V gene (reference sequence). Trimming cost V 4 bases and J 5 bases, with 14 bases left between them. This CDR3 contains 14 residues. The CDR3 nucleotides are TGTGCCAGCAGCTCCACGGGGGGGAGAACTGAAGCTTTCTTT. Translating it yields CASSSTGGRTEAFF.

This clonotype was detected only a few times. The CDR3 DNA reads TGCAGCGTAACAGGGGGCGCGTACGAGCAGTACTTC. It translates to CSVTGGAYEQYF. The genes are TRBV29-1 and TRBJ2-7, with 9 bases identical to TRBD1. The CDR3 is 12 residues long. The germline CDR1 and CDR2 sequences are SQVTM and ANQGSEA. V lost 6 bases and J lost 4; bases outside the gene matches: 4.

This clonotype was counted at least ten times. A junction end diverges from the germline sequence, so it may reflect a read error. The chain couples TRBV9 to TRBJ2-3, with 9 bases aligning to TRBD1. Germline assignment: CDR1 SGDLS and CDR2 YYNGEE. The length of the CDR3 is 18 residues. CDR3 protein: CANSADGRWTGDPDTQYF. In DNA, the CDR3 is TGTGCCAACAGCGCGGACGGCAGATGGACAGGGGACCCAGATACGCAGTATTTT.

This clonotype appeared a single time. The junction differs from germline at one of its ends, possibly a read error. The chain is built from TRBV12-3 or TRBV12-4 and TRBJ2-3; 12 bases are a match to TRBD2. The CDR3 has 18 amino acids. CDR3 nucleotides: TGTGTCAGCAGGAGACGACCTGAACTAGCGGGAGGAACAGATACGCAGTATTTT. As protein: CVSRRRPELAGGTDTQYF.

The chain recombines TRBV5-1 with TRBJ1-4; D is ambiguous. V shed 4 bases and J shed 3 bases, with 10 bases lying between them. Germline V lookup: CDR1 SGHRS, CDR2 YFSETQ. The CDR3 length is 14 residues. CDR3 amino acids: CASSGTAANEKLFF. DNA for the CDR3: TGCGCCAGCAGCGGCACTGCGGCTAATGAAAAACTGTTTTTT.

This clonotype occurred a few times. The chain uses TRBV12-3 or TRBV12-4 and TRBJ1-5; D possibly corresponds to TRBD1 (5 bases). V was shortened by 2 bases and J by 4 bases, with 9 bases between the two germline ends. The CDR3 totals 14 residues. CDR3 nucleotides: TGTGCCAGCAGTTTAATACAGGTTAATCAGCCCCAGCATTTT. Amino acid sequence: CASSLIQVNQPQHF.

The rearrangement uses TRBV12-3 or TRBV12-4 and TRBJ2-2; D is ambiguous. This CDR3 spans 13 amino acids. V gave up 7 bases and J gave up 7 bases, with 13 bases separating them. Here the CDR3 DNA reads TGTGCCAGCAAGGTGTACCCTGGCGGGGAGCTGTTTTTT. As protein: CASKVYPGGELFF.

This sequence joins TRBV4-2 and TRBJ2-1; D remains unclear. The CDR3 contains 13 residues. V was shortened by 4 bases and J by 5 bases, with 9 bases between the two germline ends. Looked up from germline, CDR1 is LGHNA and CDR2 is YNFKEQ. In DNA form, the CDR3 reads TGTGCCAGCAGCCCGGTCGGTCACAATGAGCAGTTCTTC. Its translation is CASSPVGHNEQFF.

This rearrangement joins TRBV28 to TRBJ1-2; D is undetermined. V gave up 3 bases and J gave up 4 bases, with 12 bases separating them. CDR1 is MDHEN and CDR2 is SYDVKM in the germline V gene. The CDR3 length is 14 residues. The CDR3 DNA follows: TGTGCCAGCAGTTTGATCGGGAGGTCCTATGGCTACACCTTC. Translating it yields CASSLIGRSYGYTF.

This clonotype was recorded at least ten times. The chain links TRBV20-1 to TRBJ2-1, with unresolved D. The V gene's germline CDR1 is DFQATT and CDR2 SNEGSKA (reference sequence). The length of the CDR3 is 10 residues. V gave up 2 bases and J gave up 9 bases, with 5 bases separating them. Here the CDR3 reads CSARRTEQFF. The CDR3 DNA sequence: TGCAGTGCTAGAAGAACTGAGCAGTTCTTC.

The rearrangement uses TRBV20-1 and TRBJ1-1; D not resolved. The CDR3 contains 14 residues. Germline V gene data show CDR1 as DFQATT and CDR2 as SNEGSKA (reference sequence). V lost 1 base, J lost 0 bases, and 9 bases lay in between. CDR3 nucleotides: TGCAGTGCTAGAGGGACTTTCATGAACACTGAAGCTTTCTTT. Translating it yields CSARGTFMNTEAFF.

The rearrangement uses TRBV7-9 and TRBJ1-4; 8 bases fit TRBD1. The CDR3 extends over 16 amino acids. CDR1 is SEHNR, CDR2 FQNEAQ, per germline (reference sequence). The junction had 11 bases not matched to a gene; V was cut back by 3 bases and J by 8 bases. The CDR3 nucleotides read TGTGCCAGCAGCTTGGGACAGGTTCATGCGGAAGAAAAACTGTTTTTT. Amino acids: CASSLGQVHAEEKLFF.

The genes are TRBV29-1 and TRBJ2-5; no clear D. The CDR3 has 11 residues. Trimming took off 5 bases at V and 5 bases at J, with 9 bases between the two ends. Germline lookup yields CDR1 SQVTM and CDR2 ANQGSEA. CDR3: CSVFPGETQYF. The CDR3 coding sequence is TGCAGCGTTTTTCCTGGGGAGACCCAGTACTTC.

This clonotype came up a few times. The rearrangement links TRBV6-6 to TRBJ2-5; unclear D gene. The V and J ends lost 6 bases and 5 bases respectively, with 10 bases between them. Looked up from germline, CDR1 is MNHNY and CDR2 is SVGAGI (reference sequence). The CDR3 sequence is 12 residues long. The CDR3 coding sequence is TGTGCCAGCAGCCAATCCGGGGAGACCCAGTACTTC. Its translation: CASSQSGETQYF.